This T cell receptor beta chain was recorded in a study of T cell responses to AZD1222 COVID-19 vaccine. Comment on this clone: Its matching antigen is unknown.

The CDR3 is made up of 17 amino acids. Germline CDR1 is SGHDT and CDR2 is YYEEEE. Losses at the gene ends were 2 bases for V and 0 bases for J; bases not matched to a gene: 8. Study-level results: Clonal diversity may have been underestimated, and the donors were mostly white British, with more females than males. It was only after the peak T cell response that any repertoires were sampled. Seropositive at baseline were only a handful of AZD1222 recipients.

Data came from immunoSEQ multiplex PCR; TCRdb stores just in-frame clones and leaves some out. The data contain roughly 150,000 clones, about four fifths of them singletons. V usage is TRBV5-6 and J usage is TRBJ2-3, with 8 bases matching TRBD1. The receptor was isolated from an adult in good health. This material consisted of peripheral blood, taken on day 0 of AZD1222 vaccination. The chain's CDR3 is CASSLKSGTGSTDTQYF. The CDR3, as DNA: TGTGCCAGCAGCTTAAAATCCGGGACAGGCAGCACAGATACGCAGTATTTT.